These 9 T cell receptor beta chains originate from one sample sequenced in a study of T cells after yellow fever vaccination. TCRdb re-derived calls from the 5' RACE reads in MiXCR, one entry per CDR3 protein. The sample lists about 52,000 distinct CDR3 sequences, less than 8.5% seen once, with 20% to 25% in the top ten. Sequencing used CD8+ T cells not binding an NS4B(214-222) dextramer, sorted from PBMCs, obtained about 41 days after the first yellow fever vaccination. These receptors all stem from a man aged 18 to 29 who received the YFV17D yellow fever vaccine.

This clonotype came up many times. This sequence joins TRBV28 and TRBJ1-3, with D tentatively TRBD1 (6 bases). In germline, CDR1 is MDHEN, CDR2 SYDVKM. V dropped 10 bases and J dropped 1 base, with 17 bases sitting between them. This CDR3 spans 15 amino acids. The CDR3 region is CATPAGGASGNTIYF. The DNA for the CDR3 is TGTGCCACCCCGGCGGGGGGGGCATCTGGAAACACCATATATTTT.

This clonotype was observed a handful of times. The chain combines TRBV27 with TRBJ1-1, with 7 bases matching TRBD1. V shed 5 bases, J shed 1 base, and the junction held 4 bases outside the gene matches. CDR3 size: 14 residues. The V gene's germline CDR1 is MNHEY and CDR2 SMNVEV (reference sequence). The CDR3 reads CASSPWTGNTEAFF. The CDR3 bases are TGTGCCAGCAGTCCGTGGACAGGGAACACTGAAGCTTTCTTT.

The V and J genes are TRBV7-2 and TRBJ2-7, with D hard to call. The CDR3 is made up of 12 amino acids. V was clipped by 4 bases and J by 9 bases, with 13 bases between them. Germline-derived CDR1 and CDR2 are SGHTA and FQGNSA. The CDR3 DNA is TGTGCCAGCAGCTACGGACCCGGCGGGCAGTACTTC. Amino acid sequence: CASSYGPGGQYF.

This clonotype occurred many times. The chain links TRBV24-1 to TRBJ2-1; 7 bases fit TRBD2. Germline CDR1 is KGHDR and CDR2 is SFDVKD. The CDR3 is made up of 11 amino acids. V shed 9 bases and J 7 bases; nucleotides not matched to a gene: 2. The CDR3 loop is CATQRDNEQFF. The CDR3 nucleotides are TGTGCCACCCAGCGGGATAATGAGCAGTTCTTC.

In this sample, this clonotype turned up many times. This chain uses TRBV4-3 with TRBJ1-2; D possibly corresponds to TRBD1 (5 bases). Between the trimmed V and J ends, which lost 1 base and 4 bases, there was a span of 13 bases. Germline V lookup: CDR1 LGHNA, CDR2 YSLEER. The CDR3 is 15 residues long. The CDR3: CASSQGLGAIYGYTF. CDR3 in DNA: TGCGCCAGCAGCCAAGGGCTAGGGGCTATCTATGGCTACACCTTC.

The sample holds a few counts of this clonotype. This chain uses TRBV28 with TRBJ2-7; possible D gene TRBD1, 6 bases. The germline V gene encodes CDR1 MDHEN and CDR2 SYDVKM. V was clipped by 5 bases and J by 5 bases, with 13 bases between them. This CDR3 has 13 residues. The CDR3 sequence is CASSNPGVNEQYV. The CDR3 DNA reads TGTGCCAGCAGTAACCCAGGGGTTAACGAGCAGTACGTC.

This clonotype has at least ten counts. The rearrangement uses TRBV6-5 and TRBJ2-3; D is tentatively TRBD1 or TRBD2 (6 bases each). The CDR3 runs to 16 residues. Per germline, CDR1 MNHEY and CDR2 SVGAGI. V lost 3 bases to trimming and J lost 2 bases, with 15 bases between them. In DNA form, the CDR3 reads TGTGCCAGCAGTTATTATGGAGGGGGGTTCACAGATACGCAGTATTTT. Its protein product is CASSYYGGGFTDTQYF.

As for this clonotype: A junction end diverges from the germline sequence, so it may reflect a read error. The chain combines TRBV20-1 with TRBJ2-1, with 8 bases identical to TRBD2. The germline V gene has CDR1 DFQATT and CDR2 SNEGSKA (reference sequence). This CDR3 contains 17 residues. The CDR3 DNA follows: TGCTGTGCTACAAATCGCCCCACTAGCGGATCCTACAATGAGCAGTTCTTC. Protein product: CCATNRPTSGSYNEQFF.

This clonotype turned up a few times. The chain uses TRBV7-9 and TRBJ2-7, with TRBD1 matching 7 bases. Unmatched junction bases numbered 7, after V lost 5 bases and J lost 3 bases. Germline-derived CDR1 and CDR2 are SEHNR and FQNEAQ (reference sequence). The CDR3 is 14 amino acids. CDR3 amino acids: CASSETGTDYEQYF. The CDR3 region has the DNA TGTGCCAGCAGCGAAACCGGGACAGACTACGAGCAGTACTTC. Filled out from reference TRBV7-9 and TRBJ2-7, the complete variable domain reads DTGVSQNPRHKITKRGQNVTFRCDPISEHNRLYWYRQTLGQGPEFLTYFQNEAQLEKSRLLSDRFSAERPKGSFSTLEIQRTEQGDSAMYLCASSETGTDYEQYFGPGTRLTVT.